The 17 T cell receptor beta chains reported below all come from one sample, sequenced in a study of glioma-infiltrating T cells. The iRepertoire nested amplicon-rescue multiplex PCR amplified TCR alpha and beta CDR3s from RNA. TCRdb called the multiplex PCR reads again in MiXCR, with one record for every CDR3 protein. The sample shows roughly 350,000 distinct CDR3 sequences, 41% of them seen only once. The sample consisted of glioma tissue, nonneoplastic brain tissue, or PBMCs (not recorded which). The source of these receptors is a human donor with low-grade glioma or glioblastoma, undergoing nonglioma brain surgery, or in good health (not recorded which).

The V call is TRBV20-1, the J call TRBJ1-1; no firm D call. Per the germline V gene, CDR1 is DFQATT and CDR2 is SNEGSKA (reference sequence). Trimming cost V 3 bases and J 5 bases, with 16 bases left between them. The CDR3 has 14 residues. Here the CDR3 reads CSASGVGRVTEAFF. CDR3 DNA: TGCAGTGCTAGTGGAGTGGGGAGGGTGACTGAAGCTTTCTTT.

V usage is TRBV20-1 and J usage is TRBJ1-1, with D unclear. Germline loops: CDR1 DFQATT, CDR2 SNEGSKA (reference sequence). The CDR3 is made up of 11 amino acids. Deletions cut 3 bases from V and 5 bases from J, with 7 bases between. The CDR3 DNA reads as TGCAGTGCTAGCGAGAGGACTGAAGCTTTCTTT. Its translation is CSASERTEAFF.

The chain employs TRBV29-1 and TRBJ2-7; 10 positions agree with TRBD1. The CDR3 is 13 amino acids. V lost 4 bases, J lost 6 bases, and 6 bases stayed unmatched. CDR1 is SQVTM, CDR2 ANQGSEA, per germline. CDR3 nucleotides: TGCAGCGTTGTTCCGGGACAGGGGCGCGAGCAGTACTTC. Translated, it gives CSVVPGQGREQYF.

This clonotype has just a few counts. The chain couples TRBV28 to TRBJ2-5, with D tentatively TRBD1 (5 bases). There are 15 residues in the CDR3. CDR1 MDHEN and CDR2 SYDVKM come from the germline V gene. V was trimmed by 0 bases and J by 4 bases, leaving 12 bases between them. This CDR3 is CASSLWGAQGETQYF. CDR3 coding DNA: TGTGCCAGCAGTTTATGGGGCGCGCAGGGAGAGACCCAGTACTTC.

This rearrangement joins TRBV28 to TRBJ2-4; a possible D gene is TRBD2 (6 bases). Germline CDR1 reads MDHEN; CDR2 reads SYDVKM. This CDR3 spans 12 amino acids. The V end lost 6 bases, the J end lost 6 bases, and 9 bases lay between the germline ends. The chain's CDR3 is CASSLSGNIQYF. CDR3 sequence (DNA): TGTGCCAGCAGCCTTAGCGGAAACATTCAGTACTTC.

In its sample, this clonotype was seen a few times. The chain employs TRBV7-2 and TRBJ2-1; 10 bases are a match to TRBD2. Germline lookup yields CDR1 SGHTA and CDR2 FQGNSA. The CDR3 totals 16 residues. Trimming removed 5 bases from V and 4 bases from J; junction bases left unmatched: 8. CDR3 amino acids: CASSHPEAGGYNEQFF. The CDR3 nucleotides are TGTGCCAGCAGCCACCCGGAAGCGGGAGGGTACAATGAGCAGTTCTTC.

The chain is built from TRBV6-6 and TRBJ2-1, with D possibly being TRBD2 (6 bases). This CDR3 spans 13 amino acids. Trimming removed 5 bases at V and 12 bases at J, with 17 bases between. CDR1 and CDR2 from the germline V gene are MNHNY and SVGAGI (reference sequence). The CDR3 sequence is CASSTRDSRVQFF. The CDR3 coding sequence is TGTGCCAGCAGTACCCGGGACTCGAGGGTGCAGTTCTTC.

The chain uses TRBV5-4 and TRBJ2-7; 9 bases agree with TRBD2. CDR1 is SGHNT and CDR2 is YYREEE in the germline V gene (reference sequence). The CDR3 runs to 15 residues. V shed 0 bases and J 6 bases; nucleotides not matched to a gene: 7. The CDR3: CASSLVSSGKAEQYF. Written as DNA, the CDR3 is TGTGCCAGCAGCTTGGTATCTAGCGGGAAAGCCGAGCAGTACTTC.

This clonotype was counted between two and nine times. The chain is built from TRBV28 and TRBJ2-7; the D is unclear. Germline V CDR1 and CDR2: MDHEN, SYDVKM. The CDR3 spans 16 residues. The V end lost 3 bases, the J end lost 0 bases, and 15 bases lay between the germline ends. This chain's CDR3 is CASSFEPTGSSYEQYF. CDR3 sequence (DNA): TGTGCCAGCAGTTTCGAGCCGACCGGAAGCTCCTACGAGCAGTACTTC.

This clonotype has ten or more counts. The chain joins TRBV6-1 to TRBJ2-7; no clear D gene. This CDR3 has 11 amino acids. The germline V gene has CDR1 MNHNS and CDR2 SASEGT. V was shortened by 3 bases and J by 9 bases, with 9 bases between the two germline ends. This chain's CDR3 is CASSDPFGQYF. CDR3 coding DNA: TGTGCCAGCAGTGACCCCTTCGGGCAGTACTTC.

V gene TRBV18 combines with J gene TRBJ2-1; D might be TRBD1 (8 bases). In germline, CDR1 is KGHSH, CDR2 LQKENI. The ends were cut back, 4 bases at V and 8 bases at J, with 27 bases in the middle. The CDR3 covers 18 residues. CDR3 nucleotide sequence: TGTGCCAGCTCACAGACAGGGGTGCGACTAGCTCTAGTAGATGAGCAGTTCTTC. This translates into CASSQTGVRLALVDEQFF.

Comments on this clonotype: Sequence at one end of the junction differs from germline and may be a read error. The gene calls are TRBV20-1 and TRBJ2-7; TRBD2 matches 9 bases. Germline V CDR1 and CDR2: DFQATT, SNEGSKA (reference sequence). The CDR3 loop spans 16 amino acids. The CDR3 reads CSARPQGGGRDHLLGF. CDR3 in DNA: TGCAGTGCTAGACCCCAGGGGGGCGGGAGGGATCACCTCCTCGGCTTC.

This clonotype was seen just once. A much larger clone lies a single base off, so this may be a read error. The chain couples TRBV25-1 to TRBJ2-5; D call uncertain. CDR3 length equals 13 residues. Trimming left V 4 bases short and J 1 base short, with 7 bases between. The germline gives CDR1 MGHDK, CDR2 SYGVNS. In nucleotides, the CDR3 is TGTGCCAGCAGTGCTCAGATCCAAGAGACCCAGTACTTC. Its protein is CASSAQIQETQYF.

This clonotype turned up a few times. The genes are TRBV28 and TRBJ2-1; D is undetermined. V was shortened by 4 bases and J by 6 bases, with 7 bases between the two germline ends. Germline V gene sequence: CDR1 MDHEN, CDR2 SYDVKM. This CDR3 has 12 amino acids. The CDR3 nucleotides are TGTGCCAGCAGTTCCTTTACCAATGAGCAGTTCTTC. Its protein product is CASSSFTNEQFF. The variable domain in full, completed from reference TRBV28 and TRBJ2-1, reads DVKVTQSSRYLVKRTGEKVFLECVQDMDHENMFWYRQDPGLGLRLIYFSYDVKMKEKGDIPEGYSVSREKKERFSLILESASTNQTSMYLCASSSFTNEQFFGPGTRLTVL.

This clonotype was seen ten or more times. The chain uses TRBV6-1 and TRBJ1-6, with no clear D. The V and J ends lost 5 bases and 0 bases respectively, with 8 bases between them. CDR1 and CDR2 (germline): MNHNS, SASEGT. The CDR3 totals 15 residues. The CDR3 loop reads CASSSLASYNSPLHF. Here the CDR3 DNA reads TGTGCCAGCAGTTCGCTAGCCTCCTATAATTCACCCCTCCACTTT.

This clonotype turned up a few times. The V call is TRBV28, the J call TRBJ2-4, with 10 positions matching TRBD2. V dropped 5 bases and J dropped 9; count of bases not matched to a gene: 10. Germline V gene sequence: CDR1 MDHEN, CDR2 SYDVKM. There are 15 residues in the CDR3. CDR3 amino acids: CASSKGTSDVGIQYF. The CDR3, as DNA: TGTGCCAGCAGTAAGGGGACTAGCGACGTGGGCATTCAGTACTTC. Using reference TRBV28 and TRBJ2-4 for the parts outside the CDR3, the full variable domain is DVKVTQSSRYLVKRTGEKVFLECVQDMDHENMFWYRQDPGLGLRLIYFSYDVKMKEKGDIPEGYSVSREKKERFSLILESASTNQTSMYLCASSKGTSDVGIQYFGAGTRLSVL.

This chain joins TRBV4-3 and TRBJ1-4; no reliable D call. CDR3 length: 16 amino acids. Germline CDR1 is LGHNA and CDR2 is YSLEER. Trimming took 3 bases from V and 0 from J, leaving 11 bases between them. This chain's CDR3 is CASSQIHFSTNEKLFF. The CDR3 DNA follows: TGCGCCAGCAGCCAGATTCACTTTTCAACTAATGAAAAACTGTTTTTT.